Following are 4 T cell receptor beta chains from one sample sequenced in a study of T cell repertoires in cytomegalovirus infection. These TCRs are of unknown antigen specificity. TCRdb passed the reads through MiXCR, listing each CDR3 protein once. The data hold fewer than 70,000 distinct CDR3 sequences, with approximately 30% observed a single time. This specimen consisted of CD8+ T cells from cultured PBMCs, obtained from culture after CMV antigen stimulation. These receptor sequences come from a human donor in good health (CMV status not recorded). Some clones in this sample may be carry-over from other donors' samples.

The table lists this clonotype with a few counts. The chain recombines TRBV7-2 with TRBJ2-7; D uncertain. V was pared by 3 bases and J by 4 bases, with 10 bases between. The CDR3 totals 13 residues. Germline values: CDR1 SGHTA, CDR2 FQGNSA. CDR3 sequence: CASSFDILYEQYF. Written as DNA, the CDR3 is TGTGCCAGCAGCTTCGACATATTATACGAGCAGTACTTC.

The CDR3 DNA reads as TGTGCCAGCAGCGGGCAGGGGTTCACGAACACCGGGGAGCTGTTTTTT. Translated, it gives CASSGQGFTNTGELFF. The chain links TRBV9 to TRBJ2-2; weak D call: TRBD1 (6 bases). This CDR3 is 16 amino acids long. Germline loops: CDR1 SGDLS, CDR2 YYNGEE. Trimming removed 3 bases at V and 0 bases at J, with 12 bases between.

The rearrangement links TRBV5-6 to TRBJ2-7, with a tentative D call TRBD1 (5 bases). The CDR3 is made up of 15 amino acids. Trimming took 0 bases from V and 5 from J, leaving 15 bases between them. Germline V CDR1 and CDR2: SGHDT, YYEEEE. In nucleotides, the CDR3 is TGTGCCAGCAGCTTGGACAGGTACCTTTCCAACGAGCAGTACTTC. The encoded protein is CASSLDRYLSNEQYF.

The rearrangement joins TRBV4-3 to TRBJ2-1; TRBD2 aligns across 8 bases. The CDR3 runs 15 residues. Germline lookup yields CDR1 LGHNA and CDR2 YSLEER. The ends lost 1 base at V and 8 bases at J; junction bases unmatched: 7. CDR3 protein: CASSQGTGGPHEQFF. The CDR3 DNA reads TGCGCCAGCAGCCAAGGAACGGGGGGGCCGCATGAGCAGTTCTTC.